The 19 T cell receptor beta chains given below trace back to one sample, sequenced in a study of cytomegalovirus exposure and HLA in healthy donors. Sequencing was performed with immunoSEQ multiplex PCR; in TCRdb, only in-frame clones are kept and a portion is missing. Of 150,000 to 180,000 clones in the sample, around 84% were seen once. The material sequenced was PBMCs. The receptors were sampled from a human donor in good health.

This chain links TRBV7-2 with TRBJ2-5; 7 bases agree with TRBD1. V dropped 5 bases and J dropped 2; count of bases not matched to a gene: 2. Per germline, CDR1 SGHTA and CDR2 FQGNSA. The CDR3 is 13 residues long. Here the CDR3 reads CASSGRGQETQYF. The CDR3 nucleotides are TGTGCCAGCAGCGGCAGGGGGCAAGAGACCCAGTACTTC.

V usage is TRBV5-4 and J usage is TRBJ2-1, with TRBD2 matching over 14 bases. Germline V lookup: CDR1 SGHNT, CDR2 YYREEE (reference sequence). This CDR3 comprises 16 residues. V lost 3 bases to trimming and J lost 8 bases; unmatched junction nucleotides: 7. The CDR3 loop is CASSSRTSGRYYEQFF. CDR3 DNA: TGTGCCAGCAGCTCGAGGACTAGCGGGAGGTATTATGAGCAGTTCTTC. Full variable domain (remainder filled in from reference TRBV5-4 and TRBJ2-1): ETGVTQSPTHLIKTRGQQVTLRCSSQSGHNTVSWYQQALGQGPQFIFQYYREEENGRGNFPPRFSGLQFPNYSSELNVNALELDDSALYLCASSSRTSGRYYEQFFGPGTRLTVL.

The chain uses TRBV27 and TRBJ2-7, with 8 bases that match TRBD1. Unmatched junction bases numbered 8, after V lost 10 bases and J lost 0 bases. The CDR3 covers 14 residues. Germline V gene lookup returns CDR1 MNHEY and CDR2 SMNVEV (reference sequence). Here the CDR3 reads CATSGQDNSYEQYF. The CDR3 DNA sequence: TGTGCCACGTCGGGACAGGATAACTCCTACGAGCAGTACTTC.

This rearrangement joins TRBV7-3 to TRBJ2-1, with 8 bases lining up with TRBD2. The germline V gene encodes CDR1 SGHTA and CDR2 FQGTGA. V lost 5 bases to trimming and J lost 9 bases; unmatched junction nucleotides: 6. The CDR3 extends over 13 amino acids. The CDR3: CASSKGLGPEQFF. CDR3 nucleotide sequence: TGTGCCAGCAGCAAGGGACTAGGTCCTGAGCAGTTCTTC. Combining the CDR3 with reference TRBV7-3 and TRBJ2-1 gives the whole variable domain GAGVSQTPSNKVTEKGKYVELRCDPISGHTALYWYRQSLGQGPEFLIYFQGTGAADDSGLPNDRFFAVRPEGSVSTLKIQRTERGDSAVYLCASSKGLGPEQFFGPGTRLTVL.

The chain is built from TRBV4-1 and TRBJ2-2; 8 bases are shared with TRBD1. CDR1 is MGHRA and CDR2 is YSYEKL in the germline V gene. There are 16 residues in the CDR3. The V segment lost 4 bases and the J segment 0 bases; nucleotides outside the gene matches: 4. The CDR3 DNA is TGCGCCAGCAGCCCATTACAGGGGGCGAACACCGGGGAGCTGTTTTTT. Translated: CASSPLQGANTGELFF.

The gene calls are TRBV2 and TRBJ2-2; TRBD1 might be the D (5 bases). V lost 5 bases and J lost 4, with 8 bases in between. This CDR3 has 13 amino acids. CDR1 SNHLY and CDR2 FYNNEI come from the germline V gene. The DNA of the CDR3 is TGTGCCAGCAGTAGGGGATCCACCGGGGAGCTGTTTTTT. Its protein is CASSRGSTGELFF.

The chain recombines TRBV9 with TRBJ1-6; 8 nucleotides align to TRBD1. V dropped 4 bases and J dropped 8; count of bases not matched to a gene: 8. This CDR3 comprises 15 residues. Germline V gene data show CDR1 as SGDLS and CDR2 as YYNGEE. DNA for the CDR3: TGTGCCAGCAGCCCCGGACAGGGAAAGGATTCACCCCTCCACTTT. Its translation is CASSPGQGKDSPLHF. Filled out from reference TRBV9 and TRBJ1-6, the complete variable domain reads DSGVTQTPKHLITATGQRVTLRCSPRSGDLSVYWYQQSLDQGLQFLIQYYNGEERAKGNILERFSAQQFPDLHSELNLSSLELGDSALYFCASSPGQGKDSPLHFGNGTRLTVT.

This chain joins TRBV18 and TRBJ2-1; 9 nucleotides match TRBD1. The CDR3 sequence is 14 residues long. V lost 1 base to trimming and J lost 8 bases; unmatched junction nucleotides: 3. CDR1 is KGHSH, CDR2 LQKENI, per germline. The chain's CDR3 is CASSPRDREHEQFF. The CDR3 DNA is TGTGCCAGCTCACCACGGGACAGGGAACATGAGCAGTTCTTC.

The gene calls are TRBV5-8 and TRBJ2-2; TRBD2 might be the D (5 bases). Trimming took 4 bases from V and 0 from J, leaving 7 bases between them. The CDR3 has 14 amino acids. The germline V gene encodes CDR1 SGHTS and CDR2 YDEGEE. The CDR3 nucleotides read TGTGCCAGCAGCGCGGGTCCGAACACCGGGGAGCTGTTTTTT. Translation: CASSAGPNTGELFF.

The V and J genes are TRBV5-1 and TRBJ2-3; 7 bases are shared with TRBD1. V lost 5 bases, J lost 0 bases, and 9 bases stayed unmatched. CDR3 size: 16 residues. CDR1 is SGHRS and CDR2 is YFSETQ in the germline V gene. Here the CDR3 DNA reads TGCGCCAGCAGTCCTTTTACAGGGGCTAGCACAGATACGCAGTATTTT. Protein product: CASSPFTGASTDTQYF.

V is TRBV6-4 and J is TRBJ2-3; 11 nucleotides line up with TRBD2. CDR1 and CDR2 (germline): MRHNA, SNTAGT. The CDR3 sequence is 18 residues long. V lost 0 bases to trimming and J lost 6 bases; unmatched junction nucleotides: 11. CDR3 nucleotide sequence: TGTGCCAGCAGTGACTCCCCTAGCGGGAGGTCCCTCAGGGATACGCAGTATTTT. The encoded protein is CASSDSPSGRSLRDTQYF.

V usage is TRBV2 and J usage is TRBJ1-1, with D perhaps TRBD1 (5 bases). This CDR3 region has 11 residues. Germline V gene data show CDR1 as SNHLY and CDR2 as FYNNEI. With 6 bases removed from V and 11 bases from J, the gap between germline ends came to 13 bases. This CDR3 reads CASRAGTWAFF. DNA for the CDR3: TGTGCCAGCAGAGCCGGGACTTGGGCTTTCTTT.

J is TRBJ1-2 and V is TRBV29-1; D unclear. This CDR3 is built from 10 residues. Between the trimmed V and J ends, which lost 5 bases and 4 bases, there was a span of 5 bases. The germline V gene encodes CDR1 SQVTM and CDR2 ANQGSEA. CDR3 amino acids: CSVRGYGYTF. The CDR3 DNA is TGCAGCGTTCGGGGCTATGGCTACACCTTC.

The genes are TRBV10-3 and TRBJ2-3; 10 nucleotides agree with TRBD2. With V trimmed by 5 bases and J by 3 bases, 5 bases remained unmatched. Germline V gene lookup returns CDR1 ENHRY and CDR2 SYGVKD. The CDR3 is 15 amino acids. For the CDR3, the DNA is TGTGCCATCAGTAACCCTAGCGGGGGAACAGATACGCAGTATTTT. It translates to CAISNPSGGTDTQYF.

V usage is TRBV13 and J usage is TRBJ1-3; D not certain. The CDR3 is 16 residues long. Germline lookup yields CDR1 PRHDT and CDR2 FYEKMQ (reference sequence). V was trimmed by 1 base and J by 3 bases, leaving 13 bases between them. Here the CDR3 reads CASSLAHRLNGNTIYF. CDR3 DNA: TGTGCCAGCAGCTTAGCCCACAGACTAAATGGAAACACCATATATTTT. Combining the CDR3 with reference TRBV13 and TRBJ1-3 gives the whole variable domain AAGVIQSPRHLIKEKRETATLKCYPIPRHDTVYWYQQGPGQDPQFLISFYEKMQSDKGSIPDRFSAQQFSDYHSELNMSSLELGDSALYFCASSLAHRLNGNTIYFGEGSWLTVV.

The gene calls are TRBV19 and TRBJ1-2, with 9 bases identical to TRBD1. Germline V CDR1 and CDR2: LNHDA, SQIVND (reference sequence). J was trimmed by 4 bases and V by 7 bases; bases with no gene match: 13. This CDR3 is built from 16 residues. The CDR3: CASNPGQGNSRYGYTF. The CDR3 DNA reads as TGTGCCAGTAACCCGGGACAGGGCAACTCCCGCTATGGCTACACCTTC.

The CDR3 coding sequence is TGTGCCAGCAGTTCTGACCCCCAGGGTGTCTACGAGCAGTACTTC. It is translated as CASSSDPQGVYEQYF. The chain couples TRBV28 to TRBJ2-7; D perhaps matches TRBD1 (5 bases). V lost 4 bases, J lost 3 bases, and 16 bases lay in between. There are 15 residues in the CDR3. Germline-derived CDR1 and CDR2 are MDHEN and SYDVKM.

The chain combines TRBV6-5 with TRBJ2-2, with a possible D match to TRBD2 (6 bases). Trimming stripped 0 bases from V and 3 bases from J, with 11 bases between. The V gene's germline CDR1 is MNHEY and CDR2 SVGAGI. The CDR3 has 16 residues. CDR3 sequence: CASSYSISGDTGELFF. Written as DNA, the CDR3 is TGTGCCAGCAGTTACTCGATATCGGGAGACACCGGGGAGCTGTTTTTT.

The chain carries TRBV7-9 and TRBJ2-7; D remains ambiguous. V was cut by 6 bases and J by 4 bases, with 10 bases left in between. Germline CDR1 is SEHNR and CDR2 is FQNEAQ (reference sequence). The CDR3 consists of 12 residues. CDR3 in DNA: TGTGCCAGCAGTTCGACAAATTACGAGCAGTACTTC. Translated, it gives CASSSTNYEQYF.